Listed below are T cell receptor beta chains from one sample, sequenced in a study of OX40 agonist ivuxolimab in advanced cancers. Only in-frame clones appear in the TCRdb table, and some are missing; sequencing was by immunoSEQ multiplex PCR. The sample records under 50,000 clones, 85% to 90% being singletons. The sample consisted of CD4+ or CD8+ T cells sorted from blood, taken in a trial of the OX40 agonist ivuxolimab. These receptors all come from an adult with an advanced solid tumor such as melanoma, head and neck, liver or kidney cancer. CDR3s include the opening cysteine and the closing phenylalanine or tryptophan. The D gene is left open where the match is weak. Rows may omit the clone size; those that give it use once, few, many or a size class.

TRBJ2-7 | . | TRBV7-9 | . | CASSLEVGEQYF | TGTGCCAGCAGCTTAGAGGTAGGCGAGCAGTACTTC
TRBJ1-2 | . | TRBV10-3 | . | CAISEPSPGVYGYTF | TGTGCCATCAGTGAGCCATCTCCCGGCGTCTATGGCTACACCTTC
TRBJ2-5 | . | TRBV6-5 | . | CASRRGQGGETQYF | TGTGCCAGCAGACGCGGACAGGGAGGGGAGACCCAGTACTTC
TRBJ2-7 | TRBD2 | TRBV28 | . | CASSPTPSTSGTEQYF | TGTGCCAGCAGTCCGACTCCCTCGACTAGCGGGACGGAGCAGTACTTC
TRBJ2-7 | TRBD2 | TRBV10-1 | . | CARSEPGLAGHRRYF | TGCGCCAGAAGTGAACCGGGACTAGCGGGCCACCGGCGGTACTTC
TRBJ1-1 | . | TRBV30 | . | CAWSRVGGEAEAFF | TGTGCCTGGAGTAGGGTAGGGGGGGAGGCTGAAGCTTTCTTT
TRBJ1-4 | TRBD1 | TRBV6-1 | . | CASSSQGRLFF | TGTGCCAGCAGTTCACAGGGGCGGCTGTTTTTT
TRBJ1-3 | . | TRBV18 | . | CASSPRLTVSGNTIYF | TGTGCCAGCTCACCTCGGTTGACAGTCTCTGGAAACACCATATATTTT
TRBJ1-3 | . | TRBV11-3 | . | CASSSPTQAGNTIYF | TGTGCCAGCAGCTCACCGACACAGGCGGGAAACACCATATATTTT
TRBJ1-1 | . | TRBV5-1 | few | CASSSAGQLDLNTEAFF | TGCGCCAGCAGCTCCGCGGGACAACTAGACTTGAACACTGAAGCTTTCTTT
TRBJ1-1 | TRBD1 | TRBV7-9 | . | CASSSTGQGNTEAFF | TGTGCCAGCAGCTCTACAGGACAGGGGAACACTGAAGCTTTCTTT
TRBJ1-1 | . | TRBV30 | few | CAWSKGSMNTEAFF | TGTGCCTGGAGCAAGGGCAGTATGAACACTGAAGCTTTCTTT
TRBJ2-2 | . | TRBV7-7 | . | CASSFGGSGELFF | TGTGCTAGCAGCTTCGGGGGTTCCGGGGAGCTGTTTTTT
TRBJ1-1 | . | TRBV30 | . | CAWSVRGREAFF | TGTGCCTGGAGTGTCAGGGGTCGAGAGGCTTTCTTT
TRBJ2-3 | . | TRBV28 | . | CASSLGAYSPSTEGTQYF | TGTGCCAGCAGTTTAGGGGCCTACTCGCCTTCCACAGAGGGTACGCAGTATTTT
TRBJ2-5 | TRBD2 | TRBV2 | . | CASSEDASGVGETQYF | TGTGCCAGCAGTGAAGACGCTAGCGGGGTGGGGGAGACCCAGTACTTC
TRBJ2-3 | TRBD1 | TRBV28 | . | CASRRTGAYTDTQYF | TGTGCCAGCAGAAGGACAGGGGCCTACACAGATACGCAGTATTTT
TRBJ1-1 | TRBD1 | TRBV7-2 | . | CASSLPGGVSEAFF | TGTGCCAGCAGCTTGCCAGGGGGCGTCAGTGAAGCTTTCTTT
TRBJ1-1 | TRBD1 | TRBV6-5 | . | CASSYSSGGLTEAFF | TGTGCCAGCAGTTACTCGTCAGGGGGCCTCACTGAAGCTTTCTTT
TRBJ1-1 | TRBD1 | TRBV18 | . | CASSPRDRGLTIFMNTEAFF | TGTGCCAGCTCACCACGGGACAGGGGCCTCACTATTTTTATGAACACTGAAGCTTTCTTT